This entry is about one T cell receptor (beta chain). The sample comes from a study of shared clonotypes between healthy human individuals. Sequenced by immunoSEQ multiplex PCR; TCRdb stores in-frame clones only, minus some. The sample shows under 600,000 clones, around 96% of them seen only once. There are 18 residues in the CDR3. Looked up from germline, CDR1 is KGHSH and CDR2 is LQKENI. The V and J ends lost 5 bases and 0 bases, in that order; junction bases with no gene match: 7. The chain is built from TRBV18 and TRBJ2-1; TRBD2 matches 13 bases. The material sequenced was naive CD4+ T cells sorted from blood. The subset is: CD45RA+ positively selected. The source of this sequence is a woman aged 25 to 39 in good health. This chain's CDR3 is CASSTGLAGAISYNEQFF. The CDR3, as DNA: TGTGCCAGCTCAACCGGACTAGCGGGAGCTATCTCCTACAATGAGCAGTTCTTC. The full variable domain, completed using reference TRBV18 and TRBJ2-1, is NAGVMQNPRHLVRRRGQEARLRCSPMKGHSHVYWYRQLPEEGLKFMVYLQKENIIDESGMPKERFSAEFPKEGPSILRIQQVVRGDSAAYFCASSTGLAGAISYNEQFFGPGTRLTVL.